Described below is a single T cell receptor (beta chain) sequence and its context. V was shortened by 2 bases and J by 2 bases, with 11 bases between the two germline ends. The CDR3 runs 15 residues. Germline CDR1 and CDR2: SGHKS and YYEKEE (reference sequence). The data derive from a study of cytomegalovirus exposure and HLA in healthy donors. The PCR ran on 60 Vbeta and 13 Jbeta primers. The assay was immunoSEQ multiplex PCR, and TCRdb's table has in-frame clones only and misses some. This repertoire shows roughly 180,000 clones, 75% found once; its top ten account for approximately 2.4%. Sequencing was carried out using PBMCs. The chain joins TRBV5-5 to TRBJ1-5; D not resolved. This TCR came from a female donor in good health and CMV-seronegative. The CDR3 loop reads CASSFGEAGNQPQHF. DNA of the CDR3: TGTGCCAGCAGCTTTGGGGAGGCAGGCAATCAGCCCCAGCATTTT.